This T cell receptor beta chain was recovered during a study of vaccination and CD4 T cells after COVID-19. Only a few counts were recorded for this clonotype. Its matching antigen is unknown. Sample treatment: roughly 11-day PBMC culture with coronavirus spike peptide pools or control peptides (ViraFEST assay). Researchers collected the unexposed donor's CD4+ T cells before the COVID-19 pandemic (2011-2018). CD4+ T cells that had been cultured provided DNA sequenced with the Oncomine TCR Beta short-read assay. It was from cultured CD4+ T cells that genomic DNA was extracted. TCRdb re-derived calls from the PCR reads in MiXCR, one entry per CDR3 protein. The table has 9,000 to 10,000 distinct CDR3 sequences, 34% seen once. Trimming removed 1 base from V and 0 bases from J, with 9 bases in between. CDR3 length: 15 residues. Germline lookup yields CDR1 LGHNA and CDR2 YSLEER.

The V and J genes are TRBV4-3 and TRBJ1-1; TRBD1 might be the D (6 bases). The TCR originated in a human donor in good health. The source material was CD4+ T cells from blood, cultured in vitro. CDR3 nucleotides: TGCGCCAGCAGCCAAGGCGGGGGCATGAACACTGAAGCTTTCTTT. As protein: CASSQGGGMNTEAFF.